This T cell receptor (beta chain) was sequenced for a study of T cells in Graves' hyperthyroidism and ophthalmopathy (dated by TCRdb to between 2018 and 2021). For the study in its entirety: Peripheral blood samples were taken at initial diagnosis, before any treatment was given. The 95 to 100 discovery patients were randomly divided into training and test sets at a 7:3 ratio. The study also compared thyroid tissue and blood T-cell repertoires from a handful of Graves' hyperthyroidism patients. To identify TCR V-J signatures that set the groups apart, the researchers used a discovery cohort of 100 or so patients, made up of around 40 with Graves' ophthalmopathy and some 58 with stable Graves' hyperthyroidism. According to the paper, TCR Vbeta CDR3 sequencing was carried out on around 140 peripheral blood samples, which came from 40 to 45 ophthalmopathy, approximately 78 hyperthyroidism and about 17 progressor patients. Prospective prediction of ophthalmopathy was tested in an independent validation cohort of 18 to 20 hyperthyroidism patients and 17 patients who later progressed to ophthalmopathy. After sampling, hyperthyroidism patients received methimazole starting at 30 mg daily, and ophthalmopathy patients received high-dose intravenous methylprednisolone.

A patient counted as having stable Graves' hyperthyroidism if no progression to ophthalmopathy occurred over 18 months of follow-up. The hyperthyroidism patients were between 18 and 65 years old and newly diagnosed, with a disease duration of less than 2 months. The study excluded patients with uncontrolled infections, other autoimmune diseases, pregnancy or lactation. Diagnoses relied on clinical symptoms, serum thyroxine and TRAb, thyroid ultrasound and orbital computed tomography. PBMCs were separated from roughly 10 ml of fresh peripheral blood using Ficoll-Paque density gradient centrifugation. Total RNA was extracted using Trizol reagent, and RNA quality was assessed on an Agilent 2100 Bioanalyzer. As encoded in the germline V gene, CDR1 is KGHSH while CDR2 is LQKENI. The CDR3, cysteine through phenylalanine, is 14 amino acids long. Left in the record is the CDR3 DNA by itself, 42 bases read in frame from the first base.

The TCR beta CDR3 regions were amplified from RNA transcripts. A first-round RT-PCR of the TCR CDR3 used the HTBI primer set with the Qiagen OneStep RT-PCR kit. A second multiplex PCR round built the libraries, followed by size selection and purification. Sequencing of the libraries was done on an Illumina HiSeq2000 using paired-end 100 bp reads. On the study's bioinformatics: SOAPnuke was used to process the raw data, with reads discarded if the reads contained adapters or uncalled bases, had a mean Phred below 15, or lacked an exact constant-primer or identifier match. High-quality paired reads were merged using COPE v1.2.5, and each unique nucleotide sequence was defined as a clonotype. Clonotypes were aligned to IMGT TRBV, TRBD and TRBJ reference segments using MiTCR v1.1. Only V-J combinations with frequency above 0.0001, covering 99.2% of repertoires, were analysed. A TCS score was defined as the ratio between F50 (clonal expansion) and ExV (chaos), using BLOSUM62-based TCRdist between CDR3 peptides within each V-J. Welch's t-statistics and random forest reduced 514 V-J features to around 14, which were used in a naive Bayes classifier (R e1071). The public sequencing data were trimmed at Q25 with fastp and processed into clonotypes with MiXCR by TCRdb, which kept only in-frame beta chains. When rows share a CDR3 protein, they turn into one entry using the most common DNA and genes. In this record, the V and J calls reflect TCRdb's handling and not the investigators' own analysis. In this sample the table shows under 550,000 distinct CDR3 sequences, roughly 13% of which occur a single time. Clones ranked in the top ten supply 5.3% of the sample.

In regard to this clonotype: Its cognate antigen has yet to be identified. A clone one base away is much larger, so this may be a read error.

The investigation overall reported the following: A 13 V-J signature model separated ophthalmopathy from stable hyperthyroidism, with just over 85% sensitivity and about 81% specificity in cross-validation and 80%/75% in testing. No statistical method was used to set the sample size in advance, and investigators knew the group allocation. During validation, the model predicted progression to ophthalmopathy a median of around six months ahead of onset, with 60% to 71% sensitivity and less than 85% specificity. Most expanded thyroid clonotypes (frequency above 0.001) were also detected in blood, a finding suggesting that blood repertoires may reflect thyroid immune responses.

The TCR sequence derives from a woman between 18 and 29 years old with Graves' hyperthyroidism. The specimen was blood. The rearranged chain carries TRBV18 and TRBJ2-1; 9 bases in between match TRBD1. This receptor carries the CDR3 CASETGGFNNKQFF. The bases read TGTGCCAGCGAAACAGGGGGCTTCAACAATAAGCAGTTCTTC.